The present T cell receptor (beta chain) was sequenced within a study of OX40 agonist ivuxolimab in advanced cancers. Overall study: The drug used for patients, ivuxolimab, was an agonistic anti-OX40 (CD134) antibody.

Germline CDR1 reads MNHEY; CDR2 reads SMNVEV (reference sequence). The V and J ends lost 6 bases and 3 bases respectively, with 18 bases between them. This CDR3 contains 15 residues. This clone was recorded only once. Its target is unknown. The method was immunoSEQ multiplex PCR; TCRdb's version includes in-frame clones alone and lacks a portion of them. The sample contains 15,000 to 20,000 clones, 80% to 90% of which appear only once. Findings and caveats of the study: Fewer expanded clones were found on average in CD4+ than in CD8+ T cells.

The chain couples TRBV27 to TRBJ2-7; possibly TRBD1 or TRBD2 for D (5 bases each). This clonotype was sampled from an adult with an advanced solid tumor such as melanoma, head and neck, liver or kidney cancer. This sample comprised CD4+ or CD8+ T cells sorted from blood, obtained in a trial of the OX40 agonist ivuxolimab. CDR3 protein: CASSLRGAAFYEQYF. The CDR3 coding sequence is TGTGCCAGCAGCCTGAGGGGCGCGGCATTCTACGAGCAGTACTTC.